Listed below are T cell receptor beta chains from one sample, sequenced in a study of read filtering for tumor transcriptome and immune sequencing. TCRdb passed the reads through MiXCR, listing each CDR3 protein once. In the table there are 35,000 to 55,000 distinct CDR3 sequences, approximately 12% of which are singletons. The sequenced sample consisted of a population of CD138-negative cells sorted from bone marrow. These receptors were taken from a donor at least 40 years old with multiple myeloma. CDR3s include the opening cysteine and the closing phenylalanine or tryptophan. Each record gives: clone size, J gene, D gene, V gene, CDR3 protein, CDR3 DNA. A D gene is named only where the DNA matches it firmly. Expanded clones get a size class; other rows say once, few or many, or leave the size out.

clone_size: many
j_call: TRBJ2-7
d_call: TRBD2
v_call: TRBV20-1
cdr3_aa: CSARGLAGGSYEQYF
cdr3_nt: TGCAGTGCTAGGGGACTAGCGGGAGGTTCATACGAGCAGTACTTC

clone_size: many
j_call: TRBJ2-7
d_call: .
v_call: TRBV7-9
cdr3_aa: CASSLAENRMRDF
cdr3_nt: TGTGCCAGCAGCTTAGCGGAAAACAGGATGCGGGACTTC

clone_size: many
j_call: TRBJ2-3
d_call: .
v_call: TRBV25-1
cdr3_aa: CASSADATGTDTQYF
cdr3_nt: TGTGCCAGCAGTGCGGACGCTACCGGGACAGATACGCAGTATTTT

clone_size: many
j_call: TRBJ2-2
d_call: .
v_call: TRBV3-1
cdr3_aa: CASSQELHTGELFF
cdr3_nt: TGTGCCAGCAGCCAAGAACTACACACCGGGGAGCTGTTTTTT

clone_size: many
j_call: TRBJ2-1
d_call: .
v_call: TRBV11-2
cdr3_aa: CASSFLGPEQFF
cdr3_nt: TGTGCCAGCAGCTTCCTAGGGCCTGAGCAGTTCTTC

clone_size: .
j_call: TRBJ1-1
d_call: .
v_call: TRBV4-3
cdr3_aa: CASSPDWVTFTEAFF
cdr3_nt: TGCGCCAGCAGCCCAGATTGGGTGACTTTCACTGAAGCTTTCTTT

clone_size: many
j_call: TRBJ2-3
d_call: .
v_call: TRBV28
cdr3_aa: CASTFNRADTDTQYF
cdr3_nt: TGTGCCAGCACCTTTAACAGGGCTGATACAGATACGCAGTATTTT

clone_size: many
j_call: TRBJ2-1
d_call: .
v_call: TRBV4-1
cdr3_aa: CASSQDLRASYNEQFF
cdr3_nt: TGCGCCAGCAGCCAAGATCTAAGGGCATCCTACAATGAGCAGTTCTTC

clone_size: many
j_call: TRBJ2-1
d_call: .
v_call: TRBV29-1
cdr3_aa: CSVIRVNEQFF
cdr3_nt: TGCAGCGTGATCAGGGTTAATGAGCAGTTCTTC

clone_size: many
j_call: TRBJ1-1
d_call: .
v_call: TRBV29-1
cdr3_aa: CSVSPGASEAFF
cdr3_nt: TGCAGCGTGAGTCCAGGGGCGTCTGAAGCTTTCTTT

clone_size: many
j_call: TRBJ2-5
d_call: .
v_call: TRBV18
cdr3_aa: CASSPRRQGPQETQYF
cdr3_nt: TGTGCCAGCTCACCTAGACGCCAAGGTCCCCAAGAGACCCAGTACTTC

clone_size: medium-sized
j_call: TRBJ2-1
d_call: TRBD2
v_call: TRBV29-1
cdr3_aa: CSAGTSGYNEQFF
cdr3_nt: TGCAGCGCAGGGACTAGCGGCTACAATGAGCAGTTCTTC

clone_size: many
j_call: TRBJ1-2
d_call: .
v_call: TRBV15
cdr3_aa: CATSRDSAASTF
cdr3_nt: TGTGCCACCAGCAGAGATAGCGCCGCGTCTACCTTC

clone_size: many
j_call: TRBJ2-5
d_call: .
v_call: TRBV20-1
cdr3_aa: CSARIPQAQETQYF
cdr3_nt: TGCAGTGCTAGAATCCCCCAGGCCCAAGAGACCCAGTACTTC

clone_size: few
j_call: TRBJ1-1
d_call: .
v_call: TRBV30
cdr3_aa: CAWSLAGASEAFF
cdr3_nt: TGTGCCTGGAGTCTGGCAGGGGCCTCTGAAGCTTTCTTT

clone_size: many
j_call: TRBJ2-7
d_call: TRBD2
v_call: TRBV5-6
cdr3_aa: CASREWGGGEQYF
cdr3_nt: TGTGCCAGCAGGGAATGGGGGGGGGGTGAGCAGTACTTC